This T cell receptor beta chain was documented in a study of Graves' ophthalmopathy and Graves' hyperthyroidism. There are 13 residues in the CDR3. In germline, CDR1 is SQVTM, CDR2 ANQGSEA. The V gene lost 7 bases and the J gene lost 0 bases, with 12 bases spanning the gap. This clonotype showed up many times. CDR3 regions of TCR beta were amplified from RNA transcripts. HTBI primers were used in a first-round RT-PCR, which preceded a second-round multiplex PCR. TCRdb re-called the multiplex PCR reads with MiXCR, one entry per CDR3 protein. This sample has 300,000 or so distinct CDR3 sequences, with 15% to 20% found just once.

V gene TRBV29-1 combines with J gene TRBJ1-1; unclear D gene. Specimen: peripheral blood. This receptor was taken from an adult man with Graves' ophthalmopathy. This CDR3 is CSAAEDLNTEAFF. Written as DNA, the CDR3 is TGCAGCGCCGCTGAGGACTTGAACACTGAAGCTTTCTTT.